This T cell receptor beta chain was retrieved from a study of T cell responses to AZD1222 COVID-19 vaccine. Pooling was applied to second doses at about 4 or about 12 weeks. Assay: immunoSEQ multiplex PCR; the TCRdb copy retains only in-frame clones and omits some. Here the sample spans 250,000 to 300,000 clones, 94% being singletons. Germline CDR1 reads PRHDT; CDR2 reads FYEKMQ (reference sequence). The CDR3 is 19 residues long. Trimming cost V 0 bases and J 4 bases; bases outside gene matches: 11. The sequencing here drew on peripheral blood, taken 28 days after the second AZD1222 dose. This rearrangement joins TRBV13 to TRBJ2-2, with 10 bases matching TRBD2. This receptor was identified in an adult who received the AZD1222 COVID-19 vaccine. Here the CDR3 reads CASSLGPSAGGQVTGELFF. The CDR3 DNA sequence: TGTGCCAGCAGCTTAGGCCCGTCAGCGGGGGGGCAGGTCACCGGGGAGCTGTTTTTT.